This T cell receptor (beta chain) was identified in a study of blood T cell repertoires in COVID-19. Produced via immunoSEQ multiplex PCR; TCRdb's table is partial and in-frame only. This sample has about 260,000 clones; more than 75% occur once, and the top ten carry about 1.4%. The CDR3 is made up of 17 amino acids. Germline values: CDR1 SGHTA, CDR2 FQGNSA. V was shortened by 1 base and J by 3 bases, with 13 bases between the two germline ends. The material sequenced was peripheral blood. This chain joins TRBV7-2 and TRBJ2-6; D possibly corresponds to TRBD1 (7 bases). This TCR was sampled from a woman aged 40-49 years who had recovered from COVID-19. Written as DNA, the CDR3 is TGTGCCAGCAGCTTAGGCCAGGGGGGATTTGGGGCCAACGTCCTGACTTTC. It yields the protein CASSLGQGGFGANVLTF. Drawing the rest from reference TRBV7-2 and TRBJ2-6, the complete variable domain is GAGVSQSPSNKVTEKGKDVELRCDPISGHTALYWYRQSLGQGLEFLIYFQGNSAPDKSGLPSDRFSAERTGGSVSTLTIQRTQQEDSAVYLCASSLGQGGFGANVLTFGAGSRLTVL.